The 18 T cell receptor beta chains presented below share a single source sample, sequenced in a study of blood T cell repertoires in COVID-19. Assay: immunoSEQ multiplex PCR; the TCRdb copy retains only in-frame clones and omits some. Among 200,000 to 250,000 clones listed, roughly four fifths were seen once. Sequencing was carried out using peripheral blood. Receptors originate from a woman in her seventies with COVID-19, enrolled during active disease.

In regard to this clone: Mismatch with germline at one junction end may stem from a read error. The rearrangement uses TRBV11-2 and TRBJ2-1; D might be TRBD2 (6 bases). Germline values: CDR1 SGHAT, CDR2 FQNNGV. CDR3 length: 13 residues. In DNA form, the CDR3 reads TGTGCCAGCACCTTAGGATCGGGAGTTGAGCAGTTCTTC. Amino acids: CASTLGSGVEQFF. Full variable domain (rest looked up from reference TRBV11-2 and TRBJ2-1): EAGVAQSPRYKIIEKRQSVAFWCNPISGHATLYWYQQILGQGPKLLIQFQNNGVVDDSQLPKDRFSAERLKGVDSTLKIQPAKLEDSAVYLCASTLGSGVEQFFGPGTRLTVL.

This chain uses TRBV28 with TRBJ2-7; tentatively, D is TRBD2 (5 bases). The V gene lost 3 bases and the J gene lost 4 bases, with 13 bases spanning the gap. Looked up from germline, CDR1 is MDHEN and CDR2 is SYDVKM. This CDR3 is built from 14 residues. CDR3 in DNA: TGTGCCAGCAGTTTGGGCGGGTCCCGATACGAGCAGTACTTC. It encodes CASSLGGSRYEQYF.

This clone has only a few counts. The chain joins TRBV5-1 to TRBJ2-7; 9 bases match TRBD1. This CDR3 region has 16 residues. Unmatched junction bases numbered 8, after V lost 3 bases and J lost 1 base. CDR1 is SGHRS and CDR2 is YFSETQ in the germline V gene. The chain's CDR3 is CASSSPPGQGSYEQYF. CDR3 nucleotides: TGCGCCAGCAGCTCCCCCCCGGGACAGGGTTCCTACGAGCAGTACTTC.

This clone was seen more than once but under ten times. The V and J genes are TRBV28 and TRBJ2-7, with TRBD2 matching over 8 bases. The ends lost 8 bases at V and 2 bases at J; junction bases unmatched: 8. This CDR3 has 14 amino acids. CDR1 is MDHEN and CDR2 is SYDVKM in the germline V gene. CDR3 protein: CASRSGTSAYEQYF. The CDR3 DNA reads as TGTGCCAGCCGATCCGGGACTAGTGCCTACGAGCAGTACTTC.

V gene TRBV5-4 combines with J gene TRBJ1-1; the match to TRBD1 covers 10 bases. This CDR3 has 17 residues. Germline V gene sequence: CDR1 SGHNT, CDR2 YYREEE (reference sequence). V shed 4 bases, J shed 4 bases, and the junction held 13 bases outside the gene matches. The DNA for the CDR3 is TGTGCCAGCAGCCCACCCGGGACAGGGGTTTTGGGCACTGAAGCTTTCTTT. Translation: CASSPPGTGVLGTEAFF.

The chain is built from TRBV6-2 or TRBV6-3 and TRBJ2-3; 7 nucleotides line up with TRBD2. The CDR3 totals 16 residues. The V gene's germline CDR1 is MNHEY and CDR2 SVGEGT. V lost 2 bases, J lost 0 bases, and 5 bases stayed unmatched. In DNA form, the CDR3 reads TGTGCCAGCAGTTACGGCCTAGCGGATAGCACAGATACGCAGTATTTT. Its translation is CASSYGLADSTDTQYF.

This sequence joins TRBV19 and TRBJ1-1; D might be TRBD1 (5 bases). CDR1 and CDR2 from the germline V gene are LNHDA and SQIVND (reference sequence). The length of the CDR3 is 16 residues. Trimming stripped 1 base from V and 8 bases from J, with 20 bases between. In DNA, the CDR3 is TGTGCCAGTAGTATAGGTAGGGGAGGGTACGGGGCCGAAGCTTTCTTT. This encodes CASSIGRGGYGAEAFF. Full variable domain (remainder filled in from reference TRBV19 and TRBJ1-1): DGGITQSPKYLFRKEGQNVTLSCEQNLNHDAMYWYRQDPGQGLRLIYYSQIVNDFQKGDIAEGYSVSREKKESFPLTVTSAQKNPTAFYLCASSIGRGGYGAEAFFGQGTRLTVV.

This CDR3 is CASSLIAGRGKSYNEQFF. CDR3 sequence (DNA): TGTGCCAGCAGTTTAATAGCGGGGAGAGGGAAGTCCTACAATGAGCAGTTCTTC. The chain couples TRBV28 to TRBJ2-1; TRBD2 agrees at 8 bases. Trimming at V came to 2 bases and at J to 1 base, leaving 10 bases not matched to a gene. The germline V gene has CDR1 MDHEN and CDR2 SYDVKM. CDR3 length: 18 residues.

The chain recombines TRBV5-1 with TRBJ1-1, with 8 bases matching TRBD1. The J segment lost 1 base and the V segment lost 2 bases, leaving 4 bases of the junction unmatched. CDR1 and CDR2 from the germline V gene are SGHRS and YFSETQ. The CDR3 length is 15 residues. The CDR3 spells CASSLSGQGNTEAFF. The CDR3 DNA follows: TGCGCCAGCAGCTTAAGTGGACAGGGGAACACTGAAGCTTTCTTT.

The gene calls are TRBV18 and TRBJ1-4; 7 nucleotides agree with TRBD1. The CDR3 is 16 residues long. CDR1 is KGHSH, CDR2 LQKENI, per germline. The J segment lost 8 bases and the V segment lost 6 bases, leaving 15 bases of the junction unmatched. CDR3 bases: TGTGCCAGCTCCACCCTGATGGGACAGTTGCAGGAAAAACTGTTTTTT. Amino acids: CASSTLMGQLQEKLFF. The whole variable domain, remainder taken from reference TRBV18 and TRBJ1-4, is NAGVMQNPRHLVRRRGQEARLRCSPMKGHSHVYWYRQLPEEGLKFMVYLQKENIIDESGMPKERFSAEFPKEGPSILRIQQVVRGDSAAYFCASSTLMGQLQEKLFFGSGTQLSVL.

The V and J genes are TRBV5-1 and TRBJ2-1; 8 bases map to TRBD2. Trimming at V came to 3 bases and at J to 1 base, leaving 6 bases not matched to a gene. The CDR3 has 16 residues. Germline CDR1 SGHRS, CDR2 YFSETQ. The chain's CDR3 is CASSSSGGGSYNEQFF. Written as DNA, the CDR3 is TGCGCCAGCAGCTCGTCCGGCGGGGGGTCCTACAATGAGCAGTTCTTC.

The rearrangement links TRBV25-1 to TRBJ2-7; weak D call: TRBD2 (5 bases). Deletions cut 5 bases from V and 6 bases from J, with 14 bases between. The CDR3 covers 13 residues. CDR1 and CDR2 (germline): MGHDK, SYGVNS. CDR3 nucleotide sequence: TGTGCCAGCAGTCCCATATCCAGCGGCGAGCAGTACTTC. It specifies CASSPISSGEQYF.

The sample holds one count of this clone. V and J are TRBV24-1 and TRBJ1-1; no clear D. The CDR3 runs to 13 residues. Trimming removed 3 bases at V and 1 base at J, with 5 bases between. The germline CDR1 and CDR2 sequences are KGHDR and SFDVKD. CDR3 bases: TGTGCCACCAGTGATAGAGGGAACACTGAAGCTTTCTTT. As protein: CATSDRGNTEAFF.

The chain recombines TRBV3-1 (or the pseudogene TRBV3-2) with TRBJ1-1; unclear D gene. Germline CDR1 and CDR2: LGHDT and YNNKEL (reference sequence). With 1 base removed from V and 0 bases from J, the gap between germline ends came to 6 bases. There are 14 residues in the CDR3. CDR3 sequence (DNA): TGTGCCAGCAGCCAAGGACACCTGAACACTGAAGCTTTCTTT. Translation gives CASSQGHLNTEAFF.

The chain joins TRBV5-4 to TRBJ1-1, with D possibly TRBD1 on 5 matching bases. From germline, CDR1 is SGHNT and CDR2 YYREEE (reference sequence). This CDR3 is built from 14 residues. The V end lost 1 base, the J end lost 0 bases, and 7 bases lay between the germline ends. In DNA form, the CDR3 reads TGTGCCAGCAGCTTGACAGGACTGAACACTGAAGCTTTCTTT. It yields the protein CASSLTGLNTEAFF.

The chain carries TRBV4-2 and TRBJ1-4; 8 bases map to TRBD1. With 0 bases clipped from V and 8 bases from J, the junction kept 14 bases outside the gene matches. Per the germline V gene, CDR1 is LGHNA and CDR2 is YNFKEQ. This CDR3 is 18 amino acids long. CDR3 nucleotide sequence: TGTGCCAGCAGCCAAGAGGGGACAGGCCAAAGTAGATTGGAAAAACTGTTTTTT. Translation: CASSQEGTGQSRLEKLFF.

The chain couples TRBV11-2 to TRBJ2-1; TRBD2 matches 7 bases. Germline assignment: CDR1 SGHAT and CDR2 FQNNGV. The CDR3 runs to 18 residues. Trimming took 5 bases from V and 1 from J; bases not matched to a gene: 14. The CDR3 reads CASSTGGRGTHSYNEQFF. DNA for the CDR3: TGTGCCAGCAGCACGGGGGGAAGAGGGACCCATTCCTACAATGAGCAGTTCTTC.

This chain joins TRBV11-2 and TRBJ1-1, with TRBD1 matching over 9 bases. Germline values: CDR1 SGHAT, CDR2 FQNNGV. J was trimmed by 3 bases and V by 4 bases; bases with no gene match: 9. CDR3 length: 16 residues. The CDR3 DNA reads TGTGCCAGCAGCTCCAACAGGGGGCGGGCCCACACTGAAGCTTTCTTT. Translating gives CASSSNRGRAHTEAFF.